This TCR beta chain came from a study of T-cell reconstitution after alpha-beta-depleted transplantation in children. Notes on the study in general: The study reportedly traced alpha-beta T cells about two months after transplant to several hundred expanded graft clones. High day-60 TCRbeta diversity in some patients came from surviving recipient T cells and thymic progenitors. Hyperexpanded clones declined; after one year, newly produced T cells mostly supplied diversity.

Germline V gene lookup returns CDR1 SGHRS and CDR2 YFSETQ. V shed 4 bases and J 4 bases; nucleotides not matched to a gene: 10. CDR3 length: 18 residues. Unique molecular identifiers were built into the TCRbeta library. TCRdb re-called the PCR reads with MiXCR, one entry per CDR3 protein. This sample has approximately 130,000 distinct CDR3 sequences; 8.5% to 10% occur once, and the top ten carry 24%. There are a few counts of this clonotype. Antigen unknown. The receptor was isolated from a girl under three years old who had a stem cell transplant for combined immunodeficiency, so the T cells may come from the graft donor. The source was PBMCs, mostly from graft donor cells, collected 180 days after TCRalphabeta/CD19-depleted stem cell transplant. The gene calls are TRBV5-1 and TRBJ2-1, with 14 bases aligning to TRBD2. CDR3 residues: CASSMGLAGAGPYNEQFF. The CDR3 DNA sequence: TGCGCCAGCAGCATGGGACTAGCGGGAGCGGGGCCTTACAATGAGCAGTTCTTC.